A selection of T cell receptor beta chains follows, all from one sample in a study of control samples from healthy donors and cancer patients. The method was immunoSEQ multiplex PCR; TCRdb's version includes in-frame clones alone and lacks a portion of them. The profile shows over 100,000 clones, roughly 92% of them singletons. Sequencing was carried out using blood. Source of these receptors: a man aged 18 to 35 in good health. CDR3s include the opening cysteine and the closing phenylalanine or tryptophan. Fields, in order: clone size, V gene, J gene, D gene, CDR3 DNA, CDR3 protein. A D gene is named only where the DNA matches it firmly. Clone sizes are given selectively: once, few, many, or a class where the clone is expanded.

clone size: NA
V gene: TRBV27
J gene: TRBJ2-2
D gene: TRBD2
CDR3 DNA: TGTGCCAGCAGTTTGAGCGGGGGTAACACCGGGGAGCTGTTTTTT
CDR3 protein: CASSLSGGNTGELFF

clone size: NA
V gene: TRBV5-6
J gene: TRBJ2-7
D gene: NA
CDR3 DNA: TGTGCCAGCAGTCCCGGGATGGGGCGCGAGCAGTACTTC
CDR3 protein: CASSPGMGREQYF

clone size: NA
V gene: TRBV9
J gene: TRBJ1-2
D gene: NA
CDR3 DNA: TGTGCCAGCAGCGGGCCCTCCGGGACATTCAATTTAGGCTATGGCTACACCTTC
CDR3 protein: CASSGPSGTFNLGYGYTF

clone size: NA
V gene: TRBV9
J gene: TRBJ2-7
D gene: NA
CDR3 DNA: TGTGCCAGCAGCGTAGGTTTGGGACTCAGGAACGAGCAGTACTTC
CDR3 protein: CASSVGLGLRNEQYF

clone size: NA
V gene: TRBV4-1
J gene: TRBJ2-7
D gene: NA
CDR3 DNA: TGCGCCAGCAGCCAAGACTACTACGAGCAGTACTTC
CDR3 protein: CASSQDYYEQYF

clone size: NA
V gene: TRBV6-6
J gene: TRBJ2-7
D gene: NA
CDR3 DNA: TGTGCCAGCAGTTACGGGGGCTCCTTCTCCTACGAGCAGTACTTC
CDR3 protein: CASSYGGSFSYEQYF

clone size: NA
V gene: TRBV6-5
J gene: TRBJ1-4
D gene: NA
CDR3 DNA: TGTGCCAGCAGTAGGCGTTTCGTGCTTAATGAAAAACTGTTTTTT
CDR3 protein: CASSRRFVLNEKLFF

clone size: NA
V gene: TRBV4-2
J gene: TRBJ2-7
D gene: NA
CDR3 DNA: TGTGCCAGCAGCCAAGATGGGCGGGGCTCCTACGAGCAGTACTTC
CDR3 protein: CASSQDGRGSYEQYF

clone size: NA
V gene: TRBV19
J gene: TRBJ1-2
D gene: NA
CDR3 DNA: TGTGCCAGTAGTATGACAGAGCTCTATGGCTACACCTTC
CDR3 protein: CASSMTELYGYTF

clone size: NA
V gene: TRBV14
J gene: TRBJ2-1
D gene: TRBD2
CDR3 DNA: TGTGCCAGCAGCCCTATTGCCGGGACTAGCGGACCATCCTACAATGAGCAGTTCTTC
CDR3 protein: CASSPIAGTSGPSYNEQFF

clone size: NA
V gene: TRBV7-6
J gene: TRBJ2-2
D gene: TRBD2
CDR3 DNA: TGTGCCAGCAGCTTAGAGACTAGCGGGGTGAACACCGGGGAGCTGTTTTTT
CDR3 protein: CASSLETSGVNTGELFF

clone size: NA
V gene: TRBV6-5
J gene: TRBJ2-2
D gene: TRBD1
CDR3 DNA: TGTGCCAGCAGTCCCGGGACAGCCAACACCGGGGAGCTGTTTTTT
CDR3 protein: CASSPGTANTGELFF

clone size: NA
V gene: TRBV9
J gene: TRBJ2-3
D gene: TRBD2
CDR3 DNA: TGTGCCAGCAGCGTCCCTAGCGGGGGGTCGGATACGCAGTATTTT
CDR3 protein: CASSVPSGGSDTQYF

clone size: NA
V gene: TRBV13
J gene: TRBJ2-7
D gene: NA
CDR3 DNA: TGTGCCAGCAGCTTAGTCCTGACAGGCGTCTACGAGCAGTACTTC
CDR3 protein: CASSLVLTGVYEQYF

clone size: NA
V gene: TRBV30
J gene: TRBJ1-5
D gene: NA
CDR3 DNA: TGTGCCTGGAGTGACGGGCTCTTCAGTGGCAGCAATCAGCCCCAGCATTTT
CDR3 protein: CAWSDGLFSGSNQPQHF

clone size: few
V gene: TRBV16
J gene: TRBJ2-2
D gene: NA
CDR3 DNA: TGTGCCAGCAGCCAATCAGGGGCGAACACCGGGGAGCTGTTTTTT
CDR3 protein: CASSQSGANTGELFF

clone size: NA
V gene: TRBV3-1/TRBV3-2
J gene: TRBJ2-2
D gene: NA
CDR3 DNA: TGTGCCAGCAGCCCTCTTAAGGGGGGGGCGACGAACACCGGGGAGCTGTTTTTT
CDR3 protein: CASSPLKGGATNTGELFF

clone size: once
V gene: TRBV5-4
J gene: TRBJ2-1
D gene: TRBD1
CDR3 DNA: TGTGCCAGCAGCGGGGGGACAGGGGAAGGCAATGAGCAGTTCTTC
CDR3 protein: CASSGGTGEGNEQFF

clone size: NA
V gene: TRBV5-1
J gene: TRBJ2-6
D gene: NA
CDR3 DNA: TGCGCCAGCAGCTTGGGAGGGGCTCCTGGGGCCAACGTCCTGACTTTC
CDR3 protein: CASSLGGAPGANVLTF

clone size: NA
V gene: TRBV15
J gene: TRBJ1-3
D gene: NA
CDR3 DNA: TGTGCCACCAGCTACGGTATGGGGGCTGGAAACACCATATATTTT
CDR3 protein: CATSYGMGAGNTIYF

clone size: NA
V gene: TRBV7-6
J gene: TRBJ2-5
D gene: TRBD2
CDR3 DNA: TGTGCCAGCAGCCCCACGTGGACTAGCGGGGGAAGGGAGACCCAGTACTTC
CDR3 protein: CASSPTWTSGGRETQYF

clone size: NA
V gene: TRBV3-1/TRBV3-2
J gene: TRBJ2-3
D gene: TRBD2
CDR3 DNA: TGTGCCAGCAGCCAGGGGGGGGTTGCCGACACAGATACGCAGTATTTT
CDR3 protein: CASSQGGVADTDTQYF

clone size: NA
V gene: TRBV29-1
J gene: TRBJ2-3
D gene: NA
CDR3 DNA: TGCAGCGTTGAGGGGGGAAGCACAGATACGCAGTATTTT
CDR3 protein: CSVEGGSTDTQYF

clone size: NA
V gene: TRBV4-2
J gene: TRBJ1-5
D gene: NA
CDR3 DNA: TGTGCCAGCAGCCAAGATATAGGTCAGCCCCAGCATTTT
CDR3 protein: CASSQDIGQPQHF

clone size: NA
V gene: TRBV5-4
J gene: TRBJ2-5
D gene: NA
CDR3 DNA: TGTGCCAGCAGCTCAAGGAGCGGCCAAGAGACCCAGTACTTC
CDR3 protein: CASSSRSGQETQYF

clone size: once
V gene: TRBV9
J gene: TRBJ1-2
D gene: TRBD1
CDR3 DNA: TGTGCCAGCAGCGAGAGTCGGGACAGGACCTATGGCTACACCTTC
CDR3 protein: CASSESRDRTYGYTF

clone size: NA
V gene: TRBV6-5
J gene: TRBJ2-5
D gene: NA
CDR3 DNA: TGTGCCTCCCGGTCACGGGTCCGCGAGACCCAGTACTTC
CDR3 protein: CASRSRVRETQYF

clone size: NA
V gene: TRBV19
J gene: TRBJ2-7
D gene: TRBD2
CDR3 DNA: TGTGCCAGTAGTCCCGGGAGAAGCGGGGGTACCTACGAGCAGTACTTC
CDR3 protein: CASSPGRSGGTYEQYF

clone size: NA
V gene: TRBV19
J gene: TRBJ1-2
D gene: TRBD1
CDR3 DNA: TGTGCCAGTAGGGGACAGGTTAACACGGGGGACTATGGCTACACCTTC
CDR3 protein: CASRGQVNTGDYGYTF

clone size: NA
V gene: TRBV16
J gene: TRBJ1-4
D gene: NA
CDR3 DNA: TGTGCCAGCAGCCAATCCAGGGACGGCAGGAGGGAAAAACTGTTTTTT
CDR3 protein: CASSQSRDGRREKLFF

clone size: NA
V gene: TRBV11-3
J gene: TRBJ2-5
D gene: NA
CDR3 DNA: TGTGCCAGCAGCATTCCTGGTATAGAGAGACGCGAGACCCAGTACTTC
CDR3 protein: CASSIPGIERRETQYF

clone size: NA
V gene: TRBV5-1
J gene: TRBJ2-2
D gene: TRBD2
CDR3 DNA: TGCGCCAGCAGCTTGTCTAGCGGGGTTCCCGGGGAGCTGTTTTTT
CDR3 protein: CASSLSSGVPGELFF

clone size: NA
V gene: TRBV3-1/TRBV3-2
J gene: TRBJ2-5
D gene: NA
CDR3 DNA: TGTGCCAGCAGCCTTATGGGGTCAAGTGGGCAAGAGACCCAGTACTTC
CDR3 protein: CASSLMGSSGQETQYF

clone size: NA
V gene: TRBV6-5
J gene: TRBJ2-6
D gene: NA
CDR3 DNA: TGTGCCAGCAGCTACAGTACCTCTGGGGCCAACGTCCTGACTTTC
CDR3 protein: CASSYSTSGANVLTF

clone size: NA
V gene: TRBV5-1
J gene: TRBJ2-1
D gene: NA
CDR3 DNA: TGCGCCAGCAGCTTGGGAGTCCCTAGCCCCGGTTGGAGGGATGAGCAGTTCTTC
CDR3 protein: CASSLGVPSPGWRDEQFF

clone size: NA
V gene: TRBV24-1
J gene: TRBJ2-7
D gene: NA
CDR3 DNA: TGTGCCACCAGTGAGCCCCAAAGATTCCCCCACGAGCAGTACTTC
CDR3 protein: CATSEPQRFPHEQYF

clone size: NA
V gene: TRBV6-5
J gene: TRBJ1-4
D gene: TRBD1
CDR3 DNA: TGTGCCAGCAGTTTACAGGGGGATGAAAAACTGTTTTTT
CDR3 protein: CASSLQGDEKLFF

clone size: NA
V gene: TRBV19
J gene: TRBJ2-3
D gene: NA
CDR3 DNA: TGTGCCAGTAGTACCTTCGCTGGGCTCGCAGATACGCAGTATTTT
CDR3 protein: CASSTFAGLADTQYF

clone size: NA
V gene: TRBV6-5
J gene: TRBJ1-1
D gene: TRBD1
CDR3 DNA: TGTGCCAGCAGACAACAGGGGTTCCCTGAAGCTTTCTTT
CDR3 protein: CASRQQGFPEAFF

clone size: NA
V gene: TRBV11-1
J gene: TRBJ2-3
D gene: TRBD2
CDR3 DNA: TGTGCCAGCAGCAGTCCGGGACTAGCGGCGACAGATACGCAGTATTTT
CDR3 protein: CASSSPGLAATDTQYF

clone size: NA
V gene: TRBV2
J gene: TRBJ2-3
D gene: TRBD2
CDR3 DNA: TGTGCCAGCATCAAGGGACTAGCAGAGGGGGTAGATACGCAGTATTTT
CDR3 protein: CASIKGLAEGVDTQYF

clone size: NA
V gene: TRBV5-1
J gene: TRBJ2-7
D gene: NA
CDR3 DNA: TGCGCCAGCAGCTACGGGGACGGAGAATACGAGCAGTACTTC
CDR3 protein: CASSYGDGEYEQYF

clone size: NA
V gene: TRBV5-5
J gene: TRBJ2-1
D gene: NA
CDR3 DNA: TGTGCCAGCAGCTTGGTCTCTTACAATGAGCAGTTCTTC
CDR3 protein: CASSLVSYNEQFF

clone size: NA
V gene: TRBV2
J gene: TRBJ2-5
D gene: NA
CDR3 DNA: TGTGCCAGCAGGGCCAGACAAAACCAAGAGACCCAGTACTTC
CDR3 protein: CASRARQNQETQYF

clone size: NA
V gene: TRBV7-9
J gene: TRBJ1-1
D gene: NA
CDR3 DNA: TGTGCCAGCAGCCTCAGGGACACTGAAGCTTTCTTT
CDR3 protein: CASSLRDTEAFF

clone size: NA
V gene: TRBV9
J gene: TRBJ2-3
D gene: NA
CDR3 DNA: TGTGCCAGCAGCCCCCGAATGGGGGAAGATACGCAGTATTTT
CDR3 protein: CASSPRMGEDTQYF

clone size: NA
V gene: TRBV5-5
J gene: TRBJ1-2
D gene: NA
CDR3 DNA: TGTGCCAGCAGCGGAGACCTCCAGGGGTCGTCGTATGGCTACACCTTC
CDR3 protein: CASSGDLQGSSYGYTF

clone size: NA
V gene: TRBV7-9
J gene: TRBJ2-1
D gene: TRBD1
CDR3 DNA: TGTGCCAGCAGCCGACTGGGACAGGAGTTCAATGAGCAGTTCTTC
CDR3 protein: CASSRLGQEFNEQFF

clone size: NA
V gene: TRBV7-2
J gene: TRBJ1-4
D gene: TRBD1
CDR3 DNA: TGTGCCAGCAGCTCGATCCGGGACAGGGTCTTTGGTAATGAAAAACTGTTTTTT
CDR3 protein: CASSSIRDRVFGNEKLFF

clone size: NA
V gene: TRBV6-4
J gene: TRBJ2-1
D gene: NA
CDR3 DNA: TGTGCCAGCAGTGACCGGTTCTACAATGAGCAGTTCTTC
CDR3 protein: CASSDRFYNEQFF

clone size: NA
V gene: TRBV6-5
J gene: TRBJ2-7
D gene: TRBD1
CDR3 DNA: TGTGCCAGCAGTTATTCAACCGGGACAGGGAAAGAGCAGTACTTC
CDR3 protein: CASSYSTGTGKEQYF

clone size: NA
V gene: TRBV7-2
J gene: TRBJ2-5
D gene: NA
CDR3 DNA: TGTGCCAGCAGCTTTGGGGGGATGGGAGAGACCCAGTACTTC
CDR3 protein: CASSFGGMGETQYF